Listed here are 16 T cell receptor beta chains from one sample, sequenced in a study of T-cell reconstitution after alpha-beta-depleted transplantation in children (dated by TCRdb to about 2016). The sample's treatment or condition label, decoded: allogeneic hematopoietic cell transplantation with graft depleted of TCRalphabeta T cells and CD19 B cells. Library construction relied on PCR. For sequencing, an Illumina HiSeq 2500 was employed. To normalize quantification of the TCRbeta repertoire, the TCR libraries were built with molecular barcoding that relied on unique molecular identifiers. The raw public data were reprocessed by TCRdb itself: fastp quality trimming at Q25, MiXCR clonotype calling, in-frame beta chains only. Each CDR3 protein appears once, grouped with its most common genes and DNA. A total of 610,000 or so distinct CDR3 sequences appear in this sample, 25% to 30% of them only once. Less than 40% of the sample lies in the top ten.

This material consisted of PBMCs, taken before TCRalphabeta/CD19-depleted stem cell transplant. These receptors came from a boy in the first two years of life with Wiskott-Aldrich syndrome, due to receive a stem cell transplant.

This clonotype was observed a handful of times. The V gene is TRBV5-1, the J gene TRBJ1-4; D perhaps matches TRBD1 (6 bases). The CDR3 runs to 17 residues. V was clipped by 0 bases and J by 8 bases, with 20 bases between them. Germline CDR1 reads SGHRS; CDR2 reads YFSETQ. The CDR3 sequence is CASSLGTGTPKGEKLFF. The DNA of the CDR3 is TGCGCCAGCAGCTTGGGGACCGGGACACCTAAAGGGGAAAAACTGTTTTTT.

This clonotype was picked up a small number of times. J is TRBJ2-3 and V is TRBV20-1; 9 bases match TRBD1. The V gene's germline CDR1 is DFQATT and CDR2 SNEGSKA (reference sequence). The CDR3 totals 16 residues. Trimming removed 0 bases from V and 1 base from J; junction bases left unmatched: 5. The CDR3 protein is CSARDGGQGRTDTQYF. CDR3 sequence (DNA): TGCAGTGCTAGAGATGGGGGACAGGGCCGCACAGATACGCAGTATTTT.

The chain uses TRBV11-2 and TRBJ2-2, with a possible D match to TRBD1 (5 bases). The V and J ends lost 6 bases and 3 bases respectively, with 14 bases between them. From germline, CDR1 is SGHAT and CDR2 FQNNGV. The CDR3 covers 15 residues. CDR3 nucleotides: TGTGCCAGCAGACCCCCAGGGTTGGACACCGGGGAGCTGTTTTTT. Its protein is CASRPPGLDTGELFF.

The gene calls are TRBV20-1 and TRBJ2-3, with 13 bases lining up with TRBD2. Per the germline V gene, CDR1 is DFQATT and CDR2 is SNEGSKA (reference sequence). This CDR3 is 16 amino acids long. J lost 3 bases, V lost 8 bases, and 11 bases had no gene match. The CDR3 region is CSWSGTSGAGTDTQYF. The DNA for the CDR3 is TGCAGTTGGAGCGGGACTAGCGGGGCGGGGACAGATACGCAGTATTTT.

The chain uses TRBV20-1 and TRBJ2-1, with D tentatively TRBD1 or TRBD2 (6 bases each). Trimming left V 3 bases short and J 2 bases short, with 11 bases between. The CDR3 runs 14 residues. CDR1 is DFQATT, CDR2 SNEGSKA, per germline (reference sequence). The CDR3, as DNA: TGCAGTGCTAGTCCACGGGGGCCCTACAATGAGCAGTTCTTC. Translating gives CSASPRGPYNEQFF.

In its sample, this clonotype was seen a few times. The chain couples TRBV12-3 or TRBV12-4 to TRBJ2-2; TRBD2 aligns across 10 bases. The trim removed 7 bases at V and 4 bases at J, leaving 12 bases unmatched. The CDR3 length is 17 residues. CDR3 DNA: TGTGCCAGCATTGAAGGGGTAGCGGGAGGTCTCACCGGGGAGCTGTTTTTT. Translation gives CASIEGVAGGLTGELFF.

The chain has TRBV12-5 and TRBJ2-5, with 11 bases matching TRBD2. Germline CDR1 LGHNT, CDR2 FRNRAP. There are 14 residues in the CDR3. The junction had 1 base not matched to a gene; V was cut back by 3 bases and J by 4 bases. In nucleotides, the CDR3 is TGTGCTAGTGGTTTCGGACTAGCGGGAGAGACCCAGTACTTC. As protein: CASGFGLAGETQYF.

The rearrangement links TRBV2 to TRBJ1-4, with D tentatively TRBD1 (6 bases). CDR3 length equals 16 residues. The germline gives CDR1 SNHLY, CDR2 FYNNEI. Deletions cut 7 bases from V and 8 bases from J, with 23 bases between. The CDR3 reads CASTESGGGGLEKLFF. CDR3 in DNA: TGTGCCAGCACCGAATCCGGGGGCGGAGGATTGGAAAAACTGTTTTTT.

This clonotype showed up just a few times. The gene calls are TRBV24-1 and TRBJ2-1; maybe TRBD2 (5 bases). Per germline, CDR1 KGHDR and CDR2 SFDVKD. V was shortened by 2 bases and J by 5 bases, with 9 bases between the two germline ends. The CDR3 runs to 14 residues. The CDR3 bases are TGTGCCACCAGTGATTGGAGCGGAAACAATGAGCAGTTCTTC. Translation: CATSDWSGNNEQFF.

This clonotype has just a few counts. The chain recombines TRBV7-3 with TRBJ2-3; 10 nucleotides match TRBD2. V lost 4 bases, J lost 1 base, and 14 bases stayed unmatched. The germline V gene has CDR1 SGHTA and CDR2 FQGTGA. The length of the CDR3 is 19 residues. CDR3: CASSSYGGLAMNCTDTQYF. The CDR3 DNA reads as TGTGCCAGCAGCTCCTACGGGGGACTAGCGATGAATTGCACAGATACGCAGTATTTT.

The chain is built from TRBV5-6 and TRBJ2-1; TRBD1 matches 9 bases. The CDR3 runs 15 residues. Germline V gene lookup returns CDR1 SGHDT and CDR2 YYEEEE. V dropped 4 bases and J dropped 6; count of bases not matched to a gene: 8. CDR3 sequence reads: CASSTGQGRPNEQFF. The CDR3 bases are TGTGCCAGCAGCACCGGACAGGGGCGACCCAATGAGCAGTTCTTC.

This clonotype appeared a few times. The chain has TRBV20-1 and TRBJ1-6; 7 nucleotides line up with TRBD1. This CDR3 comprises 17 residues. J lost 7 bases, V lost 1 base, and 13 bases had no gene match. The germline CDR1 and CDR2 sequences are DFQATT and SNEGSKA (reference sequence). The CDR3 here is CSARVTTGAAGNSPLHF. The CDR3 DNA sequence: TGCAGTGCTAGAGTTACTACAGGGGCGGCGGGGAATTCACCCCTCCACTTT.

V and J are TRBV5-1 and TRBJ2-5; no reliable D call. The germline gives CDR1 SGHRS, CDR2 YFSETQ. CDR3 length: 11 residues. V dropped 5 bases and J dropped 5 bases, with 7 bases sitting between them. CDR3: CASRFSETQYF. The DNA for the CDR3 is TGCGCCAGCAGGTTTTCCGAGACCCAGTACTTC.

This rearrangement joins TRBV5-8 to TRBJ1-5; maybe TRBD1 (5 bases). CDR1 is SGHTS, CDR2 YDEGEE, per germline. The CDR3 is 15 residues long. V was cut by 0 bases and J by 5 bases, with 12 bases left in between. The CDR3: CASSLARRGDQPQHF. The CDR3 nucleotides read TGTGCCAGCAGCTTGGCCAGGAGGGGAGATCAGCCCCAGCATTTT.

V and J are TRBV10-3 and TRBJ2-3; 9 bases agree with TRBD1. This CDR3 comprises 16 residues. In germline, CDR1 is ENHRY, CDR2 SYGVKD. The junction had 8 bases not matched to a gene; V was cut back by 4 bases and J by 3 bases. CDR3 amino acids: CAISGWTGVGTDTQYF. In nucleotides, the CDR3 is TGTGCCATCAGTGGCTGGACAGGGGTCGGGACAGATACGCAGTATTTT.

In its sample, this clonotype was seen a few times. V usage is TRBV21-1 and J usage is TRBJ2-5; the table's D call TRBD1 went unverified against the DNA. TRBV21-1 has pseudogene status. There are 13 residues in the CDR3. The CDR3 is CASPAFREETQYF. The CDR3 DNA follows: TGTGCCAGCCCCGCGTTCAGGGAAGAGACCCAGTACTTC.